One and the same sample provided the 8 T cell receptor beta chains below, sequenced in a study (dated by TCRdb to between 2014 and 2016). To prepare the library, 5' RACE was applied. TCRdb names Illumina MiSeq as the instrument used. Clones were called with MiXCR by TCRdb after fastp trimmed the public reads at Q25, and only in-frame beta chains were retained. Rows matching on CDR3 protein sequence are summarized as one entry with the most common DNA and genes. The sample has about 43,000 distinct CDR3 sequences on record, roughly 22% of them singletons. Around 4.5% of the sample goes to the ten largest clones. Cells that were CD4+CD25+CD127-/low were the ones isolated as Tregs. Sequencing was done on a sample of Tregs sorted from a lymph node. The receptors derive from a female donor with breast cancer.

The genes are TRBV20-1 and TRBJ2-7, with 7 bases aligning to TRBD1. The germline V gene has CDR1 DFQATT and CDR2 SNEGSKA (reference sequence). V trimming: 1 base; J trimming: 3 bases; junction bases outside the gene matches: 15. The CDR3 is 17 residues long. This chain's CDR3 is CSARAVSPGQILYEQYF. CDR3 coding DNA: TGCAGTGCTAGAGCTGTATCGCCGGGACAGATTCTCTACGAGCAGTACTTC.

The chain couples TRBV4-1 to TRBJ2-2, with 9 positions matching TRBD1. In germline, CDR1 is MGHRA, CDR2 YSYEKL. V lost 4 bases, J lost 4 bases, and 13 bases stayed unmatched. This CDR3 contains 18 residues. The CDR3 here is CASSPQELTGGVTGELFF. CDR3 bases: TGCGCCAGCAGCCCCCAAGAATTGACAGGGGGGGTCACCGGGGAGCTGTTTTTT.

V usage is TRBV7-6 and J usage is TRBJ2-3, with 10 nucleotides matching TRBD1. After removal of 6 bases from V and 1 base from J, the junction contained 4 bases not matched to a gene. Germline V gene data show CDR1 as SGHVS and CDR2 as FNYEAQ. This CDR3 spans 15 amino acids. The CDR3 DNA is TGTGCCAGCAGACTCGGGACAGGGGGCACAGATACGCAGTATTTT. It translates to CASRLGTGGTDTQYF.

The sample holds many counts of this clonotype. V and J are TRBV6-1 and TRBJ2-5; a weak D match, TRBD2 (6 bases). Germline CDR1 and CDR2: MNHNS and SASEGT. Trimming cost V 1 base and J 5 bases, with 11 bases left between them. The CDR3 has 14 residues. Here the CDR3 reads CASSEGRGRETQYF. The CDR3, as DNA: TGTGCCAGCAGTGAAGGGAGGGGACGGGAGACCCAGTACTTC.

This clonotype was counted many times. The V call is TRBV18, the J call TRBJ2-2; D gene ambiguous. V dropped 1 base and J dropped 6 bases, with 9 bases sitting between them. The CDR3 extends over 14 amino acids. The germline CDR1 and CDR2 sequences are KGHSH and LQKENI. CDR3 amino acids: CASSPQGRSGELFF. The CDR3 DNA reads as TGTGCCAGCTCACCACAGGGTCGGTCCGGGGAGCTGTTTTTT.

J is TRBJ2-3 and V is TRBV7-3; 7 bases match TRBD2. This CDR3 spans 15 amino acids. Per germline, CDR1 SGHTA and CDR2 FQGTGA. V lost 5 bases, J lost 3 bases, and 8 bases stayed unmatched. CDR3 sequence: CASSLGLAETDTQYF. The CDR3 DNA is TGTGCCAGCAGCCTTGGGCTAGCGGAAACAGATACGCAGTATTTT.

Many counts were recorded for this clonotype. The chain employs TRBV20-1 and TRBJ1-3; 11 positions match TRBD1. Germline CDR1 is DFQATT and CDR2 is SNEGSKA (reference sequence). The J segment lost 3 bases and the V segment lost 5 bases, leaving 6 bases of the junction unmatched. The CDR3 spans 15 residues. CDR3 loop: CSAVLGQGVGNTIYF. The CDR3 bases are TGCAGTGCTGTACTGGGACAGGGGGTTGGAAACACCATATATTTT.

This clonotype was seen repeatedly, ten times or more. J is TRBJ2-3 and V is TRBV10-3; weak D call: TRBD2 (5 bases). V lost 4 bases, J lost 3 bases, and 11 bases lay in between. The CDR3 has 14 amino acids. Per germline, CDR1 ENHRY and CDR2 SYGVKD. The CDR3 loop reads CAISGSGTTDTQYF. The CDR3 nucleotides are TGTGCCATCAGTGGCTCGGGAACTACAGATACGCAGTATTTT.